This T cell receptor beta chain was identified in a study of shared clonotypes between healthy human individuals (dated by TCRdb to 2018 to 2020). For the wider study: The cohort comprised two women and a few men aged 18 to 49 years. Per donor, leukapheresis produced somewhere between about 0.85 and 9.5 billion PBMCs. Per donor, three plates each were used for CD4 naive and CD4 memory, two for CD8 naive, and one for CD8 memory. To estimate repertoire size and how much clonotypes are shared between individuals, the study performed deep sequencing of blood TCR repertoires from a few healthy adults. To increase sequencing depth and limit assay-specific biases, TCR repertoire library preparation and sequencing were carried out by different laboratories using diverse techniques. What the authors observed across the whole study: When a handful of donors were compared, the shared fraction of clonotypes was around 5% for naive CD4, approximately 3.3% for naive CD8, more than 2% for memory CD4, and about 0.36% for memory CD8. Compared with non-shared clonotypes, the clonotypes found in all four sorted-subset donors had higher generation probabilities. Based on pairwise subsampling, the degree of clonotype sharing among donors was expected to be affected by sequencing depth. Larger estimated clonotype richness was generally found for naive subsets than for memory subsets. The small number of donors limited the genetic and exposure-history diversity represented. Sampling was restricted to blood, and TCR repertoires in tissue are likely to differ from TCR repertoires in blood. Even with the large sequencing depth, rarefaction of the sorted-subset datasets indicated that sequencing was incomplete.

To note about this clone: Its antigen remains unidentified. Base qualities were left out, and no much larger clone turns up one base away.

Using the deep immunoSEQ assay, multiplex PCR amplified TCR CDR3 regions from genomic DNA. For each cell subset, the extracted genomic DNA was distributed evenly across all wells of several immunoSEQ 96-well plates, and each plate served as one replicate. For sorted subsets, roughly 200 ng of genomic DNA, equivalent to 25,000 to 35,000 T cell genomes, went into each replicate PCR. The purified libraries were quantified using a Qubit 3.0 fluorometer, sized with a Bioanalyzer 2100, and then quantified again using the KAPA Library Quantification kit. Every immunoSEQ 96-well plate was sequenced on a separate single-read 150-cycle Illumina NextSeq 550 flow cell. The study's own analysis went as follows. The immunoSEQ output contained only junctional sequences without quality scores, so filtering could not match that applied to full-length reads. To assign V/J genes and CDR3, sequences were annotated against IMGT germline references using PyIR, a Python wrapper for IgBLAST v1.9. Any read was removed if the V/J assignment was weak (E-value above 1e-6), the CDR3 was missing, or the read contained stop codons, out-of-frame junctions, or ambiguous translated residues. V3J clonotypes were defined as sequences sharing an identical inferred V gene, J gene, and CDR3 amino acid sequence. Percentage overlap between repertoires was calculated by dividing the number of shared unique clonotypes by the size of the smaller repertoire. Richness of each repertoire was evaluated using RTK rarefaction, the Chao1 estimator, and Recon v2.1 estimates of unobserved clonotypes. OLGA was used to compute generation probabilities for all TCRbeta clonotypes that the gDNA method yielded from a handful of donors. TCRdb's version of the immuneACCESS table is confined to in-frame rearrangements and falls short of the full clone set. An unresolved V gene accounts for under half of the shortfall where checked; the remainder is of unknown origin. From that table come the V and J calls and clone size; the DNA was used to work out D and trimming. This sample gives hundreds of thousands of clones in total; 74% of them show up just once. Roughly 1.7% of the sample is in the top ten clones.

The donors were healthy, HIV-negative adults with no recently reported acute infections or vaccinations. Only Caucasian adults living in Nashville, Tennessee, USA were represented among the donors. CD4+ T cells were enriched through magnetic negative selection, after which naive cells were positively selected on CD45RA and the remaining negative fraction served as the memory subset. After blood collection by leukapheresis, PBMCs were isolated using Ficoll-Histopaque density gradient centrifugation and then cryopreserved in the vapor phase of liquid nitrogen. Analytical flow cytometry was used to check the purity and quantity of each magnetically sorted T cell population. Each sorted fraction had its genomic DNA isolated and then quantified by UV absorbance on a Nanodrop 2000c. The junction shows trimming of 7 bases on V and 3 bases on J, and the gene matches do not reach 17 bases of it. CDR3 length: 19 amino acids, cysteine to phenylalanine. Solely the CDR3 DNA is kept, with 57 bases framed from the first base. CDR1 SGHDT and CDR2 YYEEEE are derived from the germline V gene.

Rearrangement joined TRBV5-6 to TRBJ2-2; the central 11 bases match TRBD2. The sequenced material came from memory CD4+ T cells sorted from blood. The cell subset or site label, as the study defines it: CD45RA-negative fraction. The receptor was isolated from a woman in her 30s in good health. DNA sequence: TGTGCCAGCCTCCCGACTAGCGGGGCGACGCCGACTGACACCGGGGAGCTGTTTTTT. Translated, it reads CASLPTSGATPTDTGELFF.